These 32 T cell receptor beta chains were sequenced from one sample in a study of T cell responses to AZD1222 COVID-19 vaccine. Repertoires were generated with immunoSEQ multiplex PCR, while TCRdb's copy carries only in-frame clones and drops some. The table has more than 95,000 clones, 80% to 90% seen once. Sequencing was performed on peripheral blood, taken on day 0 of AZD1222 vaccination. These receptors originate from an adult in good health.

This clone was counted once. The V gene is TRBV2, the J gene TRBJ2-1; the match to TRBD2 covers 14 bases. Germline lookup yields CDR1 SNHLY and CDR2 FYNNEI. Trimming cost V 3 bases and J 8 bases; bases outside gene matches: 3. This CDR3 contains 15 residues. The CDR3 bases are TGTGCCAGCAGTGAGACGACTAGCGGGAGGGATGAGCAGTTCTTC. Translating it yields CASSETTSGRDEQFF.

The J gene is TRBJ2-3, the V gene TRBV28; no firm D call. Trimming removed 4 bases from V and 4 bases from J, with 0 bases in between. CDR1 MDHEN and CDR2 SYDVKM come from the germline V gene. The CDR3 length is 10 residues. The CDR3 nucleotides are TGTGCCAGCAGTTCAGATACGCAGTATTTT. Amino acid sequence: CASSSDTQYF.

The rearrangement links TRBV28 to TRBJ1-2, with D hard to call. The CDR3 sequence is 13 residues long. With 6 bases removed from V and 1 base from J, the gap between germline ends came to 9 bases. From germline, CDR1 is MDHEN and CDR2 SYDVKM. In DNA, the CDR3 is TGTGCCAGCAGCCTGCAGAATAACTATGGCTACACCTTC. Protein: CASSLQNNYGYTF.

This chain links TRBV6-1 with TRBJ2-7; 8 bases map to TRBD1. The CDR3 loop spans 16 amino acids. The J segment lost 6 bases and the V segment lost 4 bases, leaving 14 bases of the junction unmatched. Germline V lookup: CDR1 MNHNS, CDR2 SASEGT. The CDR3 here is CASSAPGGNTVFEQYF. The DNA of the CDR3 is TGTGCCAGCAGTGCCCCAGGGGGCAATACCGTATTCGAGCAGTACTTC.

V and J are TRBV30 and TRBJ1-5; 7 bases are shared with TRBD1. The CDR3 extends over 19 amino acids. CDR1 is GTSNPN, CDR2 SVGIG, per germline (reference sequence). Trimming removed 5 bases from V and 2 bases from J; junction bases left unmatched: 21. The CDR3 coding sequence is TGTGCCTGGCCTTGCAACAGGGGATCGTCGGGAGAGTGCAATCAGCCCCAGCATTTT. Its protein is CAWPCNRGSSGECNQPQHF.

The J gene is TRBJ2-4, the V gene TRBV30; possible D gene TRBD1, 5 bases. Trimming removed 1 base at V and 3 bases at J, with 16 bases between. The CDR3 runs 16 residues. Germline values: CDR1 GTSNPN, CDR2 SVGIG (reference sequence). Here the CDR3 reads CAWSAIAPGNKNIQYF. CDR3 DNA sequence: TGTGCCTGGAGTGCAATAGCCCCAGGGAACAAAAACATTCAGTACTTC.

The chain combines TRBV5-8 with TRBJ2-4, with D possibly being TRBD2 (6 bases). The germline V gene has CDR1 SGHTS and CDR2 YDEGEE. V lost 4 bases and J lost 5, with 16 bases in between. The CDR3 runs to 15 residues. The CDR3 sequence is CASSRVLGGQNIQYF. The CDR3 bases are TGTGCCAGCAGCCGCGTCTTGGGGGGACAAAACATTCAGTACTTC.

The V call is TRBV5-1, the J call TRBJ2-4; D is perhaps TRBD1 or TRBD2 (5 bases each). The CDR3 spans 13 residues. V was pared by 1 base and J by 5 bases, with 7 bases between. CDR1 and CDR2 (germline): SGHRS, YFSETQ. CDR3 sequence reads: CASSLLGQNIQYF. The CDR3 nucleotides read TGCGCCAGCAGCTTGCTGGGACAAAACATTCAGTACTTC.

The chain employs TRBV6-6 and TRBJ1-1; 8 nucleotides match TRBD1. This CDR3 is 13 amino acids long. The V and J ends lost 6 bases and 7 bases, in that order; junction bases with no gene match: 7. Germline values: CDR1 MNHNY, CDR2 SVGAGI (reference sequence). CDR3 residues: CASSLPGGVEAFF. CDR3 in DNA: TGTGCCAGCAGCTTACCAGGGGGCGTTGAAGCTTTCTTT.

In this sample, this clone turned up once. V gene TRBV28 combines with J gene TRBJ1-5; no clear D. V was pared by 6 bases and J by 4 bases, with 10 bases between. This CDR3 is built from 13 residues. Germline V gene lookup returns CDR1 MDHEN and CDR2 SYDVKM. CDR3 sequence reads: CASRTGINQPQHF. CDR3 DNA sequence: TGTGCCAGCAGGACGGGAATAAATCAGCCCCAGCATTTT.

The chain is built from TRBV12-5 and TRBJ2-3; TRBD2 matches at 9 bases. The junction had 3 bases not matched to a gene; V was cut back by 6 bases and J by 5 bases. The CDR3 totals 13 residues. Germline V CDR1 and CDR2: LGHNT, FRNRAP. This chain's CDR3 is CASGAGGEDTQYF. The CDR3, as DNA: TGTGCTAGTGGAGCGGGGGGAGAAGATACGCAGTATTTT.

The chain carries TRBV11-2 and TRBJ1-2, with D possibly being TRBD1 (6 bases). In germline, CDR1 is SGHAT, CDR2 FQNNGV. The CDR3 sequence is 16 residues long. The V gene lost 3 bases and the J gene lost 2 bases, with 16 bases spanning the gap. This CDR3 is CASSLMGAGVNYGYTF. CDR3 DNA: TGTGCCAGCAGCTTGATGGGGGCTGGGGTAAACTATGGCTACACCTTC.

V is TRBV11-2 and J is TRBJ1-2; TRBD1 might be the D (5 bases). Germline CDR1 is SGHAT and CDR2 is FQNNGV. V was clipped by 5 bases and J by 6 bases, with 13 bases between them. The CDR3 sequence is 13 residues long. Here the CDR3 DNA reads TGTGCCAGCAGCCAGGGTGCAGAAAATGGCTACACCTTC. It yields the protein CASSQGAENGYTF.

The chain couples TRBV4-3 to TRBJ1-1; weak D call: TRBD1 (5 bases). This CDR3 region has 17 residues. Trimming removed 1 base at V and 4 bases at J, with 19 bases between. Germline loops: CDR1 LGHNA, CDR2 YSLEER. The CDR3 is CASSQVRGAGVSTEAFF. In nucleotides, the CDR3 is TGCGCCAGCAGCCAAGTCCGAGGGGCGGGTGTTAGCACTGAAGCTTTCTTT.

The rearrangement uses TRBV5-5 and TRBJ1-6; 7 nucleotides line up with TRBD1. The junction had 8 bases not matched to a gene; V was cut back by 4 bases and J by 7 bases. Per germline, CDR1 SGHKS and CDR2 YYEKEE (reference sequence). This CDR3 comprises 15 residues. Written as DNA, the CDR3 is TGTGCCAGCAGCATGTTGACAGGGAGGAATTCACCCCTCCACTTT. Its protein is CASSMLTGRNSPLHF. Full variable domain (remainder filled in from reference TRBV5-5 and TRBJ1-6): DAGVTQSPTHLIKTRGQQVTLRCSPISGHKSVSWYQQVLGQGPQFIFQYYEKEERGRGNFPDRFSARQFPNYSSELNVNALLLGDSALYLCASSMLTGRNSPLHFGNGTRLTVT.

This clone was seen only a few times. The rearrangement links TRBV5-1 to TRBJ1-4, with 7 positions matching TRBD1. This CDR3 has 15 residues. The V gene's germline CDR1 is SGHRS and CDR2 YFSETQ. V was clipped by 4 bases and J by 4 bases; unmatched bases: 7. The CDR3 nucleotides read TGCGCCAGCAGCCGGCTGGGACAGCTTAATGAAAAACTGTTTTTT. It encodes CASSRLGQLNEKLFF.

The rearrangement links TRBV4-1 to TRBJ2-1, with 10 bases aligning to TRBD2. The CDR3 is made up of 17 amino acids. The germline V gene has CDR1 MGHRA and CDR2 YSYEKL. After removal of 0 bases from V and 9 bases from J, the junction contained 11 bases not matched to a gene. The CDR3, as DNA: TGCGCCAGCAGCCAAGACGAGACTAGCGGGCCCCGTAGTGAGCAGTTCTTC. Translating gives CASSQDETSGPRSEQFF.

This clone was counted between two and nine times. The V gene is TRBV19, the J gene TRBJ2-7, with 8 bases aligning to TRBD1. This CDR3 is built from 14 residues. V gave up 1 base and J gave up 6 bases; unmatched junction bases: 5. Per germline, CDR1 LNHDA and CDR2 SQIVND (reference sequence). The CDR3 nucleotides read TGTGCCAGTAGTATAGCGACAGGGGCTGGCGAGCAGTACTTC. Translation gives CASSIATGAGEQYF.

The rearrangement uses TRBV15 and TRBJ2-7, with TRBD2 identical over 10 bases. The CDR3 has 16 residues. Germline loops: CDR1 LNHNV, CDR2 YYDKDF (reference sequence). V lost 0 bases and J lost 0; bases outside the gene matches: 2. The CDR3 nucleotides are TGTGCCACCAGCAGAGAGCTAGCGGGAGTCTCCTACGAGCAGTACTTC. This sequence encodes CATSRELAGVSYEQYF.

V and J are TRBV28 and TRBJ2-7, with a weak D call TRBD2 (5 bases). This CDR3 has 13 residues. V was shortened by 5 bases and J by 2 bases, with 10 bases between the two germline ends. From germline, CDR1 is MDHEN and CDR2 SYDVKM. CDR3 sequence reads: CASSIPTTYEQYF. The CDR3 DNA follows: TGTGCCAGCAGTATCCCGACTACCTACGAGCAGTACTTC.

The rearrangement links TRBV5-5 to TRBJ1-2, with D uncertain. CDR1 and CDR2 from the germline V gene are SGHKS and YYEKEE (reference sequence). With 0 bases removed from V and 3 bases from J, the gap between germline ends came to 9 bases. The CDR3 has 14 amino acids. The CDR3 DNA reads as TGTGCCAGCAGCTTGGTCGTCAGCGACTATGGCTACACCTTC. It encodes CASSLVVSDYGYTF.

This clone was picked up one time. CDR3 sequence reads: CASSYRGSTNEKLFF. The CDR3 DNA follows: TGTGCCAGTAGCTACCGGGGCTCAACTAATGAAAAACTGTTTTTT. This chain joins TRBV19 and TRBJ1-4; TRBD1 is a possible D gene (5 bases). The CDR3 contains 15 residues. Germline V gene data show CDR1 as LNHDA and CDR2 as SQIVND (reference sequence). V was trimmed by 6 bases and J by 0 bases, leaving 11 bases between them.

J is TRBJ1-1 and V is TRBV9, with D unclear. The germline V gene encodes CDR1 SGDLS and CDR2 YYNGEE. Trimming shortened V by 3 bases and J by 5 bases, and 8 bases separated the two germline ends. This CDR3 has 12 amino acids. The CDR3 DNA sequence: TGTGCCAGCAGCGAACGAGGGACTGAAGCTTTCTTT. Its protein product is CASSERGTEAFF.

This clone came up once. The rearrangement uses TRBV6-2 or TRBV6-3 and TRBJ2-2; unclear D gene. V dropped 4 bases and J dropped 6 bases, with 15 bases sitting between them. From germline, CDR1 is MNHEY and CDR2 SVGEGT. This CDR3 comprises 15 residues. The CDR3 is CASSSRRKVSGELFF. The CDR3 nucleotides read TGTGCCAGCAGTTCCCGGCGAAAGGTCTCCGGGGAGCTGTTTTTT.

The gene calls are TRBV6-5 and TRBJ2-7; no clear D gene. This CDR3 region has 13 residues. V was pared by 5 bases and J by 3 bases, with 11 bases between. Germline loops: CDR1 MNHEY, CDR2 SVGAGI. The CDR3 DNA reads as TGTGCCAGCAGTCCTCAGCCGCACTACGAGCAGTACTTC. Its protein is CASSPQPHYEQYF.

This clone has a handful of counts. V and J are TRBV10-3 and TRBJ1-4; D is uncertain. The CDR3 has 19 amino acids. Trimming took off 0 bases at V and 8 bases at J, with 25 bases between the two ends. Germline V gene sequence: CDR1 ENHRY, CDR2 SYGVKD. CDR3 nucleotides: TGTGCCATCAGTGAGTCCTTAAATACGGTGGACTTTGCAACGGAAAAACTGTTTTTT. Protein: CAISESLNTVDFATEKLFF.

The CDR3 reads CASSLAWGRGETQYF. The CDR3 region has the DNA TGTGCCAGCAGCTTAGCATGGGGCAGAGGGGAGACCCAGTACTTC. This chain uses TRBV7-6 with TRBJ2-5, with D perhaps matching TRBD1 or TRBD2 (5 bases each). V shed 0 bases and J shed 5 bases, with 13 bases lying between them. CDR1 is SGHVS, CDR2 FNYEAQ, per germline. The CDR3 loop spans 15 amino acids.

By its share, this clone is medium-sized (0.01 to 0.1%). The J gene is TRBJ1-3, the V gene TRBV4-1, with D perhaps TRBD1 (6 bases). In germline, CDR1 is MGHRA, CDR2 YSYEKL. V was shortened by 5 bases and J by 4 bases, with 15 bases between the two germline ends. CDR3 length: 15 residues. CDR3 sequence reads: CASSASRGGGNTIYF. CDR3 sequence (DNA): TGCGCCAGCAGCGCAAGCAGGGGAGGCGGAAACACCATATATTTT.

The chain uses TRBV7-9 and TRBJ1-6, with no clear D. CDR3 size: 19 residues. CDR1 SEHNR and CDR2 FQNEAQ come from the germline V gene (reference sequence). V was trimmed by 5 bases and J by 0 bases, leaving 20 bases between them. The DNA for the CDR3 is TGTGCCAGCAGCGGAAGCAGTGCAGGCCGGAGCTCCTATAATTCACCCCTCCACTTT. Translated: CASSGSSAGRSSYNSPLHF.

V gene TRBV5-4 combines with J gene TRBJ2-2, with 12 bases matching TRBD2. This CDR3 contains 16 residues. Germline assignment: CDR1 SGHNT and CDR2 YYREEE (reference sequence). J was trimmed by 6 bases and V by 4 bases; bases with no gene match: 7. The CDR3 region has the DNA TGTGCCAGCAGCCCAAGGACTAGCGGGATCGCCGGGGAGCTGTTTTTT. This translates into CASSPRTSGIAGELFF.

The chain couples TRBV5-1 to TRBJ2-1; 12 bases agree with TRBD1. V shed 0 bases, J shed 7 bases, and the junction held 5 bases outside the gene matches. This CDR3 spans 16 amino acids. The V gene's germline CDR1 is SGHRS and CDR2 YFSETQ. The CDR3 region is CASSLEGQGALNEQFF. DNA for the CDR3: TGCGCCAGCAGCTTGGAGGGACAGGGGGCTCTGAATGAGCAGTTCTTC. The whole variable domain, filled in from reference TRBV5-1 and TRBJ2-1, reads KAGVTQTPRYLIKTRGQQVTLSCSPISGHRSVSWYQQTPGQGLQFLFEYFSETQRNKGNFPGRFSGRQFSNSRSEMNVSTLELGDSALYLCASSLEGQGALNEQFFGPGTRLTVL.

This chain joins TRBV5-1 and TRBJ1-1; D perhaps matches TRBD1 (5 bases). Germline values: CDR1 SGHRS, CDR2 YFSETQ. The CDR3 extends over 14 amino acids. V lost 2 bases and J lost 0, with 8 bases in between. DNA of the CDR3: TGCGCCAGCAGCTTTGTCAGGGTGAACACTGAAGCTTTCTTT. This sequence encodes CASSFVRVNTEAFF.